The 9 T cell receptor beta chains below all came from one sample that was sequenced in a study of post-analysis software for immune sequencing data. Study-wide results and limits: Among roughly five TRBV segments more frequent in patients than controls were TRBV5-6, TRBV5-1 and TRBV20-1.

TCR beta cDNA libraries had unique molecular identifiers. One entry per CDR3 protein, called by TCRdb with MiXCR from the PCR reads. Of 380,000 or so distinct CDR3 sequences in the sample, around a third were seen once. Their cognate antigens are unknown. The sequenced sample consisted of blood. All receptors derive from a girl aged 5-17 years with multiple sclerosis.

The chain combines TRBV2 with TRBJ2-1; D unclear. The CDR3 contains 14 residues. V gave up 4 bases and J gave up 3 bases, with 10 bases separating them. Germline CDR1 SNHLY, CDR2 FYNNEI. CDR3 nucleotide sequence: TGTGCCAGCAGTGCAAGGCTAGTCTACAATGAGCAGTTCTTC. It codes for CASSARLVYNEQFF.

This clonotype was observed a few times. The CDR3: CASSFGQGGTEAFF. For the CDR3, the DNA is TGTGCCAGCAGTTTTGGACAGGGCGGCACTGAAGCTTTCTTT. The V and J genes are TRBV6-2 or TRBV6-3 and TRBJ1-1, with 8 bases identical to TRBD1. This CDR3 comprises 14 residues. V was pared by 4 bases and J by 4 bases, with 5 bases of the junction left unmatched. Per germline, CDR1 MNHEY and CDR2 SVGEGT.

V usage is TRBV28 and J usage is TRBJ2-1, with 8 bases that match TRBD2. Trimming cost V 6 bases and J 5 bases; bases outside gene matches: 9. CDR3 length: 15 amino acids. Per the germline V gene, CDR1 is MDHEN and CDR2 is SYDVKM. In DNA, the CDR3 is TGTGCCAGCAGCCCCCGGGGGGGTGTCCACAATGAGCAGTTCTTC. It is translated as CASSPRGGVHNEQFF.

This clonotype was detected only a few times. The chain couples TRBV5-6 to TRBJ2-1; TRBD2 agrees at 14 bases. There are 17 residues in the CDR3. The ends lost 1 base at V and 8 bases at J; junction bases unmatched: 8. The germline V gene has CDR1 SGHDT and CDR2 YYEEEE. As DNA, the CDR3 is TGTGCCAGCAGCTTGCCCTATCCGGGACTAGCGGGGGATGAGCAGTTCTTC. It encodes CASSLPYPGLAGDEQFF. Full variable domain (missing parts from reference TRBV5-6 and TRBJ2-1): DAGVTQSPTHLIKTRGQQVTLRCSPKSGHDTVSWYQQALGQGPQFIFQYYEEEERQRGNFPDRFSGHQFPNYSSELNVNALLLGDSALYLCASSLPYPGLAGDEQFFGPGTRLTVL.

A few counts support this clonotype. The V call is TRBV7-3, the J call TRBJ2-3, with 10 nucleotides matching TRBD2. Losses at the gene ends were 5 bases for V and 4 bases for J; bases not matched to a gene: 6. From germline, CDR1 is SGHTA and CDR2 FQGTGA. The CDR3 extends over 15 amino acids. CDR3 amino acids: CASSLLLAGADTQYF. In DNA, the CDR3 is TGTGCCAGCAGCCTACTGCTAGCGGGGGCAGATACGCAGTATTTT.

This clonotype was recorded a few times. The V gene is TRBV12-3 or TRBV12-4, the J gene TRBJ2-3, with a possible D match to TRBD1 (6 bases). Trimming stripped 6 bases from V and 0 bases from J, with 16 bases between. CDR3 length: 16 residues. CDR3 DNA: TGTGCCAGCAGCCCCGGGACACTCCCGAGCACAGATACGCAGTATTTT. Translated, it gives CASSPGTLPSTDTQYF.

The rearrangement uses TRBV4-2 and TRBJ2-5; 8 nucleotides agree with TRBD1. V was clipped by 4 bases and J by 3 bases; unmatched bases: 4. This CDR3 spans 14 amino acids. Germline assignment: CDR1 LGHNA and CDR2 YNFKEQ. The CDR3 DNA is TGTGCCAGCAGCCTGGCGGACAGGGAAGAGACCCAGTACTTC. As protein: CASSLADREETQYF.

This clonotype occurred a few times. V and J are TRBV27 and TRBJ1-5; 9 positions match TRBD1. Germline-derived CDR1 and CDR2 are MNHEY and SMNVEV (reference sequence). Trimming removed 5 bases from V and 6 bases from J; junction bases left unmatched: 5. The CDR3 extends over 14 amino acids. The CDR3 sequence: CASSGRQGVQPQHF. CDR3 sequence (DNA): TGTGCCAGCAGTGGAAGACAGGGGGTTCAGCCCCAGCATTTT.

The chain uses TRBV27 and TRBJ2-5, with 7 bases identical to TRBD1. V was clipped by 1 base and J by 11 bases; unmatched bases: 19. Germline loops: CDR1 MNHEY, CDR2 SMNVEV (reference sequence). This CDR3 has 17 amino acids. The DNA for the CDR3 is TGTGCCAGCAGTTTATATACGACAGGGTGGAAATCCGGTGAGCAGTACTTC. Translated: CASSLYTTGWKSGEQYF.